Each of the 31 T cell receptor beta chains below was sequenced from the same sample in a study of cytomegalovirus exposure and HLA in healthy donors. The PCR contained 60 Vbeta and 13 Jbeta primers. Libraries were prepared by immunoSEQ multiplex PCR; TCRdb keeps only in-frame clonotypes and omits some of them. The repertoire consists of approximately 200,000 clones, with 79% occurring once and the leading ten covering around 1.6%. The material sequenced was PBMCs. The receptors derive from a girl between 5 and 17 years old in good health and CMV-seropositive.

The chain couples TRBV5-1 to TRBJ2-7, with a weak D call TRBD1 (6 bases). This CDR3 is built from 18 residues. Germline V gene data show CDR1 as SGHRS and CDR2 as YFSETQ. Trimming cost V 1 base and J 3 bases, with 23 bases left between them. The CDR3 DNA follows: TGCGCCAGCAGCTTGAGGAGTGCTCTAAACGACAGGCTCTACGAGCAGTACTTC. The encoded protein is CASSLRSALNDRLYEQYF.

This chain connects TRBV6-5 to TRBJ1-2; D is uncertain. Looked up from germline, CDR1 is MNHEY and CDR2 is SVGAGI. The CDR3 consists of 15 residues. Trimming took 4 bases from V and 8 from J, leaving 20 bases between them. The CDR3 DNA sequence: TGTGCCAGCAGTTCTATTCGGAGGGTAACGGGCGGCTACACCTTC. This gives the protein CASSSIRRVTGGYTF.

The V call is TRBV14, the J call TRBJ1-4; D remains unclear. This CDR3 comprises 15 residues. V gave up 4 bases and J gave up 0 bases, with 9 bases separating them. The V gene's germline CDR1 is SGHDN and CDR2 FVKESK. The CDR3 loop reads CASSPRAATNEKLFF. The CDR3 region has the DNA TGTGCCAGCAGCCCGCGGGCAGCAACTAATGAAAAACTGTTTTTT.

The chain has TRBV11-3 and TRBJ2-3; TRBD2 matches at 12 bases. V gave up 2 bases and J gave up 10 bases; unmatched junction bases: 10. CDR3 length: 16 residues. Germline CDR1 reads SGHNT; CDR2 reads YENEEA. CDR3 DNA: TGTGCCAGCAGCTTATCCTTTAAACTAGCGGGAGGTGCGCAGTATTTT. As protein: CASSLSFKLAGGAQYF.

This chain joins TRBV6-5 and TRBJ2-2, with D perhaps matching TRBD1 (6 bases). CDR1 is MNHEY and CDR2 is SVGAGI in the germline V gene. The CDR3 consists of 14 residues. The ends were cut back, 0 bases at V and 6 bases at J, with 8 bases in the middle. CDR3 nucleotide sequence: TGTGCCAGCAGTTACTCTGGGGGCCCCGGGGAGCTGTTTTTT. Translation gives CASSYSGGPGELFF.

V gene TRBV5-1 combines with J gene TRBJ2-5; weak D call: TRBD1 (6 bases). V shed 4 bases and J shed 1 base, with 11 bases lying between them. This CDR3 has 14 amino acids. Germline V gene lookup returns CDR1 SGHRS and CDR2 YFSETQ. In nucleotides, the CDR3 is TGCGCCAGCAGCCCTGGACAGCTCCAAGAGACCCAGTACTTC. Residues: CASSPGQLQETQYF.

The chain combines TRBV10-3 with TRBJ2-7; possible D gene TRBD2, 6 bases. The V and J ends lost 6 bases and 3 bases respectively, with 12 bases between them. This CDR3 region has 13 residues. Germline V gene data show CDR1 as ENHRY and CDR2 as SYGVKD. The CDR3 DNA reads TGTGCCATCAGCGGAGGGTCTATCTACGAGCAGTACTTC. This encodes CAISGGSIYEQYF.

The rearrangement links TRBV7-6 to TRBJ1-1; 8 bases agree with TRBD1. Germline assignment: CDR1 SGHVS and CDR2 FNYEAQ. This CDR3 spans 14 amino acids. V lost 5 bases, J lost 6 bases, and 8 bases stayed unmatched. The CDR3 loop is CASSQSDRGAEAFF. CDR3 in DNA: TGTGCCAGCAGCCAATCCGACAGGGGAGCTGAAGCTTTCTTT.

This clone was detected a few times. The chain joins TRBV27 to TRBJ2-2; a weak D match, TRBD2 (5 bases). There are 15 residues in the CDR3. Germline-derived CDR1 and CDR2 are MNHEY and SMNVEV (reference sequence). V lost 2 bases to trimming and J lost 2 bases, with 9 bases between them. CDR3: CASSLLADNTGELFF. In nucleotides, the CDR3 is TGTGCCAGCAGTTTACTAGCTGACAACACCGGGGAGCTGTTTTTT.

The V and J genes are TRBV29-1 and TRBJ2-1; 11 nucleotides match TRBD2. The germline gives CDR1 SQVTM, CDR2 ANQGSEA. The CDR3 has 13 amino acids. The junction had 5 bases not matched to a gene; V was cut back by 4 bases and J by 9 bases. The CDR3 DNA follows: TGCAGCGTTGTTAGCGGGGGGGCATCTGAGCAGTTCTTC. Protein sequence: CSVVSGGASEQFF.

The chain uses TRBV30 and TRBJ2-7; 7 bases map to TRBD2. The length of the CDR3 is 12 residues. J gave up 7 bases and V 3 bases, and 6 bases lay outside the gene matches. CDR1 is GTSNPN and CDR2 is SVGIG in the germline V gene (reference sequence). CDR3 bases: TGTGCCTGGAGGTGGAGGGGAGGGGAGCAGTACTTC. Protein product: CAWRWRGGEQYF.

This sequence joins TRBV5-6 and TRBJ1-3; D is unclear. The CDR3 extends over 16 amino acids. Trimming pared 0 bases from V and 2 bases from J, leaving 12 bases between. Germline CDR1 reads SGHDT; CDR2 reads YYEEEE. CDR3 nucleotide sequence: TGTGCCAGCAGCTTGGGTGAGCGGGTGACTGGAAACACCATATATTTT. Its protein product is CASSLGERVTGNTIYF. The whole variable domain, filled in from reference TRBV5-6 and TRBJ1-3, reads DAGVTQSPTHLIKTRGQQVTLRCSPKSGHDTVSWYQQALGQGPQFIFQYYEEEERQRGNFPDRFSGHQFPNYSSELNVNALLLGDSALYLCASSLGERVTGNTIYFGEGSWLTVV.

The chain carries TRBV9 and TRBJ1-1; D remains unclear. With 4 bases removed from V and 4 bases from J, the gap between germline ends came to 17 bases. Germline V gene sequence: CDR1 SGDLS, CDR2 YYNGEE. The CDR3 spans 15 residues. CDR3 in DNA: TGTGCCAGCAGCCCCCGAAAGGGAGGTGTCACTGAAGCTTTCTTT. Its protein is CASSPRKGGVTEAFF.

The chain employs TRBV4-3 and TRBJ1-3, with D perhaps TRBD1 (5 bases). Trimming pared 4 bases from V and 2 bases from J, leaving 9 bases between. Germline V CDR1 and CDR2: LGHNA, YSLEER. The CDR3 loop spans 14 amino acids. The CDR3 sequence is CASSPGDAGNTIYF. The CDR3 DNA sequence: TGCGCCAGCAGCCCGGGGGACGCTGGAAACACCATATATTTT.

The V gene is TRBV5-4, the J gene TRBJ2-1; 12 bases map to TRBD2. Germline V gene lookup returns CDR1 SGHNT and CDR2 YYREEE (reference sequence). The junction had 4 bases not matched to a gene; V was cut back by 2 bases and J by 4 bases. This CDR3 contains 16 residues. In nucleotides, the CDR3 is TGTGCCAGCAGCTTCATACTAGCGGGGGGATACAATGAGCAGTTCTTC. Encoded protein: CASSFILAGGYNEQFF.

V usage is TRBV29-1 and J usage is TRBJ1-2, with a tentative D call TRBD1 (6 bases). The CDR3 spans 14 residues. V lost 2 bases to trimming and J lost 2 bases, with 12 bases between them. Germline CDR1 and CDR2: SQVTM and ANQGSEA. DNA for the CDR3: TGCAGCGTTGAAAGACTTGACAGGAACTATGGCTACACCTTC. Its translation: CSVERLDRNYGYTF.

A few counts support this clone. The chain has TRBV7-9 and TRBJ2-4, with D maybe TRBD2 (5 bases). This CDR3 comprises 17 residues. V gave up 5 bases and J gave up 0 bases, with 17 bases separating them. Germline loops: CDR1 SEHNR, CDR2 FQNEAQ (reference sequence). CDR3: CASSPLPGSIAKNIQYF. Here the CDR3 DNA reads TGTGCCAGCAGCCCCCTCCCGGGGAGTATAGCCAAAAACATTCAGTACTTC.

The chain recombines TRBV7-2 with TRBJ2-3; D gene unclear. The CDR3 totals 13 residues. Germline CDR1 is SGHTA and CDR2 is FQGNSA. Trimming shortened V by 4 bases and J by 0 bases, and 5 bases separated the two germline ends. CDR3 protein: CASSSLSTDTQYF. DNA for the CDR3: TGTGCCAGCAGCTCACTGAGCACAGATACGCAGTATTTT.

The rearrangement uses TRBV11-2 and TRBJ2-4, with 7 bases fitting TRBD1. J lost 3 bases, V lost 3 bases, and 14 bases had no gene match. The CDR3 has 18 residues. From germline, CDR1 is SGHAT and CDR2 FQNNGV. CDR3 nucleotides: TGTGCCAGCAGCTTGGGCACAGGGGCCTTTCTACTCAAAAACATTCAGTACTTC. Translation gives CASSLGTGAFLLKNIQYF. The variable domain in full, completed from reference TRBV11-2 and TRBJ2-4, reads EAGVAQSPRYKIIEKRQSVAFWCNPISGHATLYWYQQILGQGPKLLIQFQNNGVVDDSQLPKDRFSAERLKGVDSTLKIQPAKLEDSAVYLCASSLGTGAFLLKNIQYFGAGTRLSVL.

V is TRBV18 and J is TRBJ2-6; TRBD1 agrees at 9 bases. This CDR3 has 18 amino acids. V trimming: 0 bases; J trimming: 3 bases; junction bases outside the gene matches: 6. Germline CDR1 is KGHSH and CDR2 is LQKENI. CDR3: CASSPPGTGIGGANVLTF. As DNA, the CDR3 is TGTGCCAGCTCACCACCCGGGACAGGGATTGGTGGGGCCAACGTCCTGACTTTC. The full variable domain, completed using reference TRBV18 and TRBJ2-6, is NAGVMQNPRHLVRRRGQEARLRCSPMKGHSHVYWYRQLPEEGLKFMVYLQKENIIDESGMPKERFSAEFPKEGPSILRIQQVVRGDSAAYFCASSPPGTGIGGANVLTFGAGSRLTVL.

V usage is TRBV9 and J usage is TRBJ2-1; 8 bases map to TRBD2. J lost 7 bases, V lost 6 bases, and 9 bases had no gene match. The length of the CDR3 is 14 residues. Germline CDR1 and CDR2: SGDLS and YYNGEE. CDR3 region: CASTYRGGSNEQFF. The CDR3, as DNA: TGTGCCAGCACCTACCGGGGGGGGTCTAATGAGCAGTTCTTC.

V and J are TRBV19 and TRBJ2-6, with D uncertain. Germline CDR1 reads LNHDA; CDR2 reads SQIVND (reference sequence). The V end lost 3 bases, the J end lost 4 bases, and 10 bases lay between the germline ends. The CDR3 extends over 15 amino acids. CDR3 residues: CASSMWSSGANVLTF. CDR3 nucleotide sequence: TGTGCCAGTAGTATGTGGAGTTCCGGGGCCAACGTCCTGACTTTC.

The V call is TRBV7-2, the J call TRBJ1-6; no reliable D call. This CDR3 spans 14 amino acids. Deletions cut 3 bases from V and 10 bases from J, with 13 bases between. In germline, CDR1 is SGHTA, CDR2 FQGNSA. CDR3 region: CASSFGGLGSPLHF. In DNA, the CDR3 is TGTGCCAGCAGCTTCGGAGGGTTAGGGTCACCCCTCCACTTT.

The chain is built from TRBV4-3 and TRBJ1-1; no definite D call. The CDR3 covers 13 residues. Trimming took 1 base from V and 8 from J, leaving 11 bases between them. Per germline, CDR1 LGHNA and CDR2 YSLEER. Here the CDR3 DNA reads TGCGCCAGCAGCCAAGGTAGCCAGAGAGAAGCTTTCTTT. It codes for CASSQGSQREAFF.

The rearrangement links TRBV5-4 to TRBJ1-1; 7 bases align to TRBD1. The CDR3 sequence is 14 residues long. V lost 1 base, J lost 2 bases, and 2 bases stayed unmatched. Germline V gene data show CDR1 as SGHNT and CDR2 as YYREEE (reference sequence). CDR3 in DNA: TGTGCCAGCAGCTTGACAGGGGAAAACACTGAAGCTTTCTTT. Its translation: CASSLTGENTEAFF.

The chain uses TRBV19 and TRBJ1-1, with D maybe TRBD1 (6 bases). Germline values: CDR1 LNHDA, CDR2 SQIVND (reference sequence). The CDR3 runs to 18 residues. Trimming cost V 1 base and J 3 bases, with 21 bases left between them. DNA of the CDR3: TGTGCCAGTAGTATAGTAGGGCCTGACAGGTCCATCTACACTGAAGCTTTCTTT. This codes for CASSIVGPDRSIYTEAFF.

DNA for the CDR3: TGTGCCAGCAGCCATAGTTCCGGGGGCTACAATGAGCAGTTCTTC. Translation: CASSHSSGGYNEQFF. The chain uses TRBV7-9 and TRBJ2-1, with D tentatively TRBD2 (6 bases). V lost 5 bases and J 3 bases, leaving 14 bases between the germline ends. Germline V gene data show CDR1 as SEHNR and CDR2 as FQNEAQ (reference sequence). The CDR3 runs to 15 residues.

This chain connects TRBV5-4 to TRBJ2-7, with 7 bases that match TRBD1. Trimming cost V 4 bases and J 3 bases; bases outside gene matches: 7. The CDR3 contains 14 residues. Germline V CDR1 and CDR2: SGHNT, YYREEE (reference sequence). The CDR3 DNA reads TGTGCCAGCAGCGACGCCGGGACAGTCTACGAGCAGTACTTC. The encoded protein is CASSDAGTVYEQYF.

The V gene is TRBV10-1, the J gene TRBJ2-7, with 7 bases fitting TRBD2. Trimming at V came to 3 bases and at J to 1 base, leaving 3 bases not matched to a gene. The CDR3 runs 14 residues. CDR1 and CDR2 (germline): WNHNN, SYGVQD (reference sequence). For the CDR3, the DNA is TGCGCCAGCAGTGACCCGGGGGGTTCCTACGAGCAGTACTTC. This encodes CASSDPGGSYEQYF.

Here the CDR3 reads CAISVAGRTEAFF. The CDR3 DNA reads TGTGCCATCAGTGTGGCAGGGAGGACTGAAGCTTTCTTT. The J gene is TRBJ1-1, the V gene TRBV10-3; tentative D call: TRBD1 (5 bases). The germline gives CDR1 ENHRY, CDR2 SYGVKD. This CDR3 spans 13 amino acids. Trimming shortened V by 4 bases and J by 5 bases, and 11 bases separated the two germline ends.

For the CDR3, the DNA is TGTGCCAGCAGCTTGTCGGTGACTAGCGACGAGCAGTACTTC. Residues: CASSLSVTSDEQYF. This sequence joins TRBV5-5 and TRBJ2-7; 8 nucleotides align to TRBD2. The V gene's germline CDR1 is SGHKS and CDR2 YYEKEE (reference sequence). Trimming removed 1 base from V and 5 bases from J; junction bases left unmatched: 5. The CDR3 is 14 residues long.